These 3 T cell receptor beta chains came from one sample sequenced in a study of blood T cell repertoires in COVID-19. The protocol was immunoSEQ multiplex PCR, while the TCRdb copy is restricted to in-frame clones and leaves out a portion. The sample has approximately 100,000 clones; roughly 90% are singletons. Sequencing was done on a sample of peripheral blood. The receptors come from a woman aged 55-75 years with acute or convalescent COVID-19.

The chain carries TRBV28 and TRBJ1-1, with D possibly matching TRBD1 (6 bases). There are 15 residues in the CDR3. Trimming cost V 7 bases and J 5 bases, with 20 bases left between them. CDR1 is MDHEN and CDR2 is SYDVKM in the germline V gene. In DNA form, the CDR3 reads TGTGCCAGCAATCGAATAGGCAGGGGCGAAACTGAAGCTTTCTTT. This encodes CASNRIGRGETEAFF.

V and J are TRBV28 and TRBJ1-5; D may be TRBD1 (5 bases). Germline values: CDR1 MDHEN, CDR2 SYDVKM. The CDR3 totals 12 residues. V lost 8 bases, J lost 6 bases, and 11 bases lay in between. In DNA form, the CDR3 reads TGTGCCAGCTCTCAGGGTTTTCAGCCCCAGCATTTT. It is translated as CASSQGFQPQHF. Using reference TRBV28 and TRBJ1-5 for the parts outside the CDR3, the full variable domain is DVKVTQSSRYLVKRTGEKVFLECVQDMDHENMFWYRQDPGLGLRLIYFSYDVKMKEKGDIPEGYSVSREKKERFSLILESASTNQTSMYLCASSQGFQPQHFGDGTRLSIL.

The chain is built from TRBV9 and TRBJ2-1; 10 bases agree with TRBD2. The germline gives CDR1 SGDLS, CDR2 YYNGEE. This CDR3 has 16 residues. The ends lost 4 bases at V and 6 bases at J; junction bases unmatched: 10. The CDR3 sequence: CASSLLAGATGNEQFF. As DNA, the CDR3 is TGTGCCAGCAGCTTGCTAGCGGGAGCCACGGGCAATGAGCAGTTCTTC.